This T cell receptor beta chain derives from a study of T-cell reconstitution after alpha-beta-depleted transplantation in children. Points from the study as a whole: At the one-year point after transplant, T-cell counts and TCRbeta diversity were found to come mostly from T cells that had been newly produced. In some patients, recipient T cells and intrathymic progenitors surviving conditioning explained high day-60 diversity. Reportedly, roughly two months post-transplant, alpha-beta T cells arose from several hundred expanded graft clones.

This clonotype was counted a few times. The target antigen is unknown. Researchers prepared the TCRbeta library using unique molecular identifiers, the study reports. Using its own MiXCR run on the PCR reads, TCRdb lists one record per CDR3 protein. The sample yields nearly 350,000 distinct CDR3 sequences, roughly 16% seen once. Looked up from germline, CDR1 is MGHDK and CDR2 is SYGVNS. This CDR3 has 21 residues. V shed 1 base, J shed 7 bases, and the junction held 22 bases outside the gene matches. This TCR came from a male patient aged 2-15 years who had a stem cell transplant for acute lymphoblastic leukemia, so the T cells may come from the graft donor. This chain uses TRBV25-1 with TRBJ2-1, with TRBD2 identical over 10 bases. The starting material was PBMCs, mostly from graft donor cells, obtained 360 days after TCRalphabeta/CD19-depleted stem cell transplant. The CDR3 coding sequence is TGTGCCAGCAGTGAATGGGAAGAAAGGCTAGCGGGAGTAAGGGGAAGGAATGAGCAGTTCTTC. Encoded protein: CASSEWEERLAGVRGRNEQFF.